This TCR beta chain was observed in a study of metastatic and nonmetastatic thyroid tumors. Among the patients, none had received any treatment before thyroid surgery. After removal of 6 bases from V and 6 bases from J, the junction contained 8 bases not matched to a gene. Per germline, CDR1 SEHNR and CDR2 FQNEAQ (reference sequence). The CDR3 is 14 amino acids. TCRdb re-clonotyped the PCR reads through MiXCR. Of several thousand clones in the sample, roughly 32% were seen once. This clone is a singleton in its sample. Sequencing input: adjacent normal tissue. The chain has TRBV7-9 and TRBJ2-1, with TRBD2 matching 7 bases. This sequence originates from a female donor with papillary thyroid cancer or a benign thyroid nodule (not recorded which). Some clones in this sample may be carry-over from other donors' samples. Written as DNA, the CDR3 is TGTGCCAGCAGAACCGGGACTATCCTCAATGAGCAGTTCTTC. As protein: CASRTGTILNEQFF.